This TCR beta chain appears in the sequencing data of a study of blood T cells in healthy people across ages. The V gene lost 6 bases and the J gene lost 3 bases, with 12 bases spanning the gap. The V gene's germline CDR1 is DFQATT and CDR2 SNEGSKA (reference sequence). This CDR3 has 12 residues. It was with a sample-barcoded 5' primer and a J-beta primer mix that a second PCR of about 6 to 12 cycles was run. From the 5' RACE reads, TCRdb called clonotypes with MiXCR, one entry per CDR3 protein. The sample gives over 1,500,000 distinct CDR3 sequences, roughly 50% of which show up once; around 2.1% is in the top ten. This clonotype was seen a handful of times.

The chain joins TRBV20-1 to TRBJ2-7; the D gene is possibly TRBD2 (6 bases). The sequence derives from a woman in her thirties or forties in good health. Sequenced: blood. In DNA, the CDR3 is TGCAGTGCCCCTGCCGGGAGCTACGAGCAGTACTTC. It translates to CSAPAGSYEQYF.